The clone carrying this T cell receptor (beta chain) was seen at least ten times. What it binds is unknown. This sample was included in a study of T cell repertoires in cytomegalovirus infection. Whole-study context: Evidence of both CMV infection and a matching HLA type came from public TCR beta signatures.

TCRdb reprocessed the reads with MiXCR, giving one entry per CDR3 protein. Of 630,000 or so distinct CDR3 sequences detected, roughly a quarter appear once; the ten largest clones hold less than 9.5%. The study, taken as a whole, reports: Clonotype analysis showed dominance of the ex vivo response by HLA-C-restricted CMV-specific TCR beta clonotypes. People with CMV and the relevant HLA were identified by cumulative public TCR beta family frequency.

Trimming took 2 bases from V and 7 from J; bases not matched to a gene: 16. CDR3 length: 18 amino acids. Germline loops: CDR1 SGHAT, CDR2 FQDESV (reference sequence). Sequences were obtained from CD8+ T cells from PBMCs. This clonotype originated in a human donor in good health (CMV status not recorded). Some clones in this sample may be carry-over from other donors' samples. The J gene is TRBJ2-2, the V gene TRBV11-1, with 7 bases identical to TRBD1. DNA for the CDR3: TGTGCCAGCAGCTTATGGTCCCCCGAGGGGGCCAACGGCGGGGAGCTGTTTTTT. Protein sequence: CASSLWSPEGANGGELFF.